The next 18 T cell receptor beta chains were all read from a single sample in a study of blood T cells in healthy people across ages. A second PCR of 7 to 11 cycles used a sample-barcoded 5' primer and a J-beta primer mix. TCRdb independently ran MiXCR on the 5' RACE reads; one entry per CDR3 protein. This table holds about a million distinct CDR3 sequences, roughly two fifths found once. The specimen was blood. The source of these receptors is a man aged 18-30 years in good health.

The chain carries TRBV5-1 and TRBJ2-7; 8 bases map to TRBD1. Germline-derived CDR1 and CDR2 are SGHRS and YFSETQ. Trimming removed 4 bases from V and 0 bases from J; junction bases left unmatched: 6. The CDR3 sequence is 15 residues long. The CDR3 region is CASSNRDRLSYEQYF. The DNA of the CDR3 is TGCGCCAGCAGCAACCGGGACAGGCTCTCCTACGAGCAGTACTTC. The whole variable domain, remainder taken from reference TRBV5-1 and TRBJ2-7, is KAGVTQTPRYLIKTRGQQVTLSCSPISGHRSVSWYQQTPGQGLQFLFEYFSETQRNKGNFPGRFSGRQFSNSRSEMNVSTLELGDSALYLCASSNRDRLSYEQYFGPGTRLTVT.

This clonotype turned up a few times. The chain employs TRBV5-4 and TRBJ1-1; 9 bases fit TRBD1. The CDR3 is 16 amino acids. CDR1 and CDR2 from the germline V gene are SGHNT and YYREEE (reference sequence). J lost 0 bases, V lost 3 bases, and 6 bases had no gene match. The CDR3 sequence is CASSYTGTGMNTEAFF. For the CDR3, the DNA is TGTGCCAGCAGCTATACCGGGACAGGGATGAACACTGAAGCTTTCTTT.

The CDR3 region has the DNA TGTGCCAGCAGCCAATTAATAGCAGGGTCGGGCAAGAATTCACCCCTCCACTTT. The encoded protein is CASSQLIAGSGKNSPLHF. This chain connects TRBV16 to TRBJ1-6; D is perhaps TRBD1 (5 bases). The germline V and J ends were trimmed by 1 base and 7 bases, with 20 bases remaining between them. This CDR3 is built from 18 residues. CDR1 is KGHSY and CDR2 is FQNENV in the germline V gene.

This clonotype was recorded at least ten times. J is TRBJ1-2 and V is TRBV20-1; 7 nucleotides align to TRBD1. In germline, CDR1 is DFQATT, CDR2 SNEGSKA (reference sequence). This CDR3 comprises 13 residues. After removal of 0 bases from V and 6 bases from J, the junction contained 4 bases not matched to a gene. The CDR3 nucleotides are TGCAGTGCTAGAGAAAGACAGGGCAATGGCTACACCTTC. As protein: CSARERQGNGYTF.

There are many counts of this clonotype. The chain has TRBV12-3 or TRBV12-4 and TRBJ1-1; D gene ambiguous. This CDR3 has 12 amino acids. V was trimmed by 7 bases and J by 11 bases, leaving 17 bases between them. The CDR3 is CASTARAGSAFF. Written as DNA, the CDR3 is TGTGCCAGCACTGCTCGGGCGGGTTCGGCTTTCTTT.

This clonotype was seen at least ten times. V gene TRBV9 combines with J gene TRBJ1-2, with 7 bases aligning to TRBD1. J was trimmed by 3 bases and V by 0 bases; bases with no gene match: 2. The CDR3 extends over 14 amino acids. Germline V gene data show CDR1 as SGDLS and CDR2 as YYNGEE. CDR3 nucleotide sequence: TGTGCCAGCAGCGTAGGACAGGGCGACTATGGCTACACCTTC. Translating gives CASSVGQGDYGYTF.

The CDR3 DNA is TGTGCCAGCAGTGATCTAGGGGATATGGACTATGGCTACACCTTC. Encoded protein: CASSDLGDMDYGYTF. The chain joins TRBV2 to TRBJ1-2; D is perhaps TRBD1 (5 bases). V was shortened by 3 bases and J by 3 bases, with 14 bases between the two germline ends. This CDR3 comprises 15 residues. The germline CDR1 and CDR2 sequences are SNHLY and FYNNEI.

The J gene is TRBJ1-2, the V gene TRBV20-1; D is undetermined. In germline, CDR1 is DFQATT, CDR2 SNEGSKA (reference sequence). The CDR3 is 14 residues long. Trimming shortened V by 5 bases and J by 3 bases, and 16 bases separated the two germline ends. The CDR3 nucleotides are TGCAGTGCTGGAGTCAACACCGGGGACTATGGCTACACCTTC. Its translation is CSAGVNTGDYGYTF.

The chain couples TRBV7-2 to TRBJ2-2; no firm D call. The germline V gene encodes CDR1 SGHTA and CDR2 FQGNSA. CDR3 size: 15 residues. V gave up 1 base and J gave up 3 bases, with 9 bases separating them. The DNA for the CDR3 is TGTGCCAGCAGCTTAGTCACGAGTTACACCGGGGAGCTGTTTTTT. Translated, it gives CASSLVTSYTGELFF.

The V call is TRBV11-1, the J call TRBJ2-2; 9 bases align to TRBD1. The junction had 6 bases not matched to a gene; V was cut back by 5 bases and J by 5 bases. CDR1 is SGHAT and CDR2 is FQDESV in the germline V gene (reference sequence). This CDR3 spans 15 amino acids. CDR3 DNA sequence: TGTGCCAGCAGCGAAGGACAGGGGAAAACCGGGGAGCTGTTTTTT. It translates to CASSEGQGKTGELFF.

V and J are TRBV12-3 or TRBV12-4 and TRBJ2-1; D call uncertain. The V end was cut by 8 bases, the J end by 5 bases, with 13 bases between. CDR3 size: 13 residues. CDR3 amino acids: CASVIGENNEQFF. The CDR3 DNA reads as TGTGCCAGCGTAATAGGTGAGAACAATGAGCAGTTCTTC.

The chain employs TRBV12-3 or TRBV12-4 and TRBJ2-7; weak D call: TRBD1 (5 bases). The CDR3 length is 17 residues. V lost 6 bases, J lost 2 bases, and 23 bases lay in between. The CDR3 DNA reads TGTGCCAGCAGCCTACGCACAGGCGCCCTCAACCCCTACGAGCAGTACTTC. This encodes CASSLRTGALNPYEQYF.

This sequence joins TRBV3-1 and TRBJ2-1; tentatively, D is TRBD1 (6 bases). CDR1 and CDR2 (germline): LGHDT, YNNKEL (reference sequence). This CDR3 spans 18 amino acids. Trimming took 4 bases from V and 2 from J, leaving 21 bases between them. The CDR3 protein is CASSPRVGGIPTYNEQFF. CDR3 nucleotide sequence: TGTGCCAGCAGCCCCCGGGTAGGGGGAATCCCTACCTACAATGAGCAGTTCTTC.

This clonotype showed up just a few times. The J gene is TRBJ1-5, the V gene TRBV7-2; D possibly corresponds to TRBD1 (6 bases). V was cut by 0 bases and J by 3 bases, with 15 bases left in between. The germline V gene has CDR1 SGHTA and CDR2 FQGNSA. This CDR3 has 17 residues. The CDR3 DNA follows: TGTGCCAGCAGCTTAGCTTACAGGGAACGGAACAATCAGCCCCAGCATTTT. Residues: CASSLAYRERNNQPQHF. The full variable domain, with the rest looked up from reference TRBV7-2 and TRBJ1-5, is GAGVSQSPSNKVTEKGKDVELRCDPISGHTALYWYRQSLGQGLEFLIYFQGNSAPDKSGLPSDRFSAERTGGSVSTLTIQRTQQEDSAVYLCASSLAYRERNNQPQHFGDGTRLSIL.

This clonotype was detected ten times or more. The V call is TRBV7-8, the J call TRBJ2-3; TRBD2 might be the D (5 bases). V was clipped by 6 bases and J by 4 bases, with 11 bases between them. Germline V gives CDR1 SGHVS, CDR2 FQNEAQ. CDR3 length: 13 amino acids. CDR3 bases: TGTGCCAGCAGAGATCCCGGGGCAGATACGCAGTATTTT. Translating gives CASRDPGADTQYF.

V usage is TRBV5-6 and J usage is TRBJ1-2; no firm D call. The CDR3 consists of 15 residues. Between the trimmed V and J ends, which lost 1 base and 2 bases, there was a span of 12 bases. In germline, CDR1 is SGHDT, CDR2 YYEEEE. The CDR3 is CASSLLDAANYGYTF. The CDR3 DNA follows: TGTGCCAGCAGCTTGCTAGACGCGGCGAACTATGGCTACACCTTC. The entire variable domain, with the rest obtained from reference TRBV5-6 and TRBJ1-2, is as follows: DAGVTQSPTHLIKTRGQQVTLRCSPKSGHDTVSWYQQALGQGPQFIFQYYEEEERQRGNFPDRFSGHQFPNYSSELNVNALLLGDSALYLCASSLLDAANYGYTFGSGTRLTVV.

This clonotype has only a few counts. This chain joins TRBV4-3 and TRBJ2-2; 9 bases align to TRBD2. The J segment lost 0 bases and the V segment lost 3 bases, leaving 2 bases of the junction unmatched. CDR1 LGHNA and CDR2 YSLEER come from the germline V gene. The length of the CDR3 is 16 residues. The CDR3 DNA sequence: TGCGCCAGCAGCCAGGGACTAGCAGCGAACACCGGGGAGCTGTTTTTT. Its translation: CASSQGLAANTGELFF.

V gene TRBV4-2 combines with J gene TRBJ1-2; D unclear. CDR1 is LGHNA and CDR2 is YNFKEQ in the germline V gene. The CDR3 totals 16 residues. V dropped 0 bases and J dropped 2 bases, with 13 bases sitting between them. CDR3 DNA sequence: TGTGCCAGCAGCCAAGATGGATACAGATCGAACTATGGCTACACCTTC. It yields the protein CASSQDGYRSNYGYTF.